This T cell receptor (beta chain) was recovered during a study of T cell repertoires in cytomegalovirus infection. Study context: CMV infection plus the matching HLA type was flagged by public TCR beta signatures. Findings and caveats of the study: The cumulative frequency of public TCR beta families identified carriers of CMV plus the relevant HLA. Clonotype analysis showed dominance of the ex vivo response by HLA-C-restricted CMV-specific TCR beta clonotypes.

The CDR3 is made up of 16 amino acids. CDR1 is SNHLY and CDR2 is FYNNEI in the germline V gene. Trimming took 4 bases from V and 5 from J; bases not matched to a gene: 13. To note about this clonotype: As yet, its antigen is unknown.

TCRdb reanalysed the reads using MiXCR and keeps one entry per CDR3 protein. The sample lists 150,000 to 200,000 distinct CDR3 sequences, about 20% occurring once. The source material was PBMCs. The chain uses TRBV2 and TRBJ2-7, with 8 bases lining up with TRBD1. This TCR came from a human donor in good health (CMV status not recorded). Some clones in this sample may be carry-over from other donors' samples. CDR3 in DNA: TGTGCCAGCAGTGGGGACAGGCGTGTGGGTTCGAACGAGCAGTACTTC. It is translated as CASSGDRRVGSNEQYF.